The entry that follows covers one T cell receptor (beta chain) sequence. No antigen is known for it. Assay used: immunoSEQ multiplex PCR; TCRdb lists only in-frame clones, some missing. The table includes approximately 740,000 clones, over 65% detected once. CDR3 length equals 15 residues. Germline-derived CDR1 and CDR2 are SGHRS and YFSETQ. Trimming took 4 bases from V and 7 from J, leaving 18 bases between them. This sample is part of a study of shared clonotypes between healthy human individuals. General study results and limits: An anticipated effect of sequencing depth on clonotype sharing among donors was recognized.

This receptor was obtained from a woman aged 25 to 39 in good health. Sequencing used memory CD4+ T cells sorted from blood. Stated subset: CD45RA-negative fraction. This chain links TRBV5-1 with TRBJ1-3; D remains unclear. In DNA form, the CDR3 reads TGCGCCAGCAGCCTCCAAAACATAGGCGGGAACACCATATATTTT. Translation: CASSLQNIGGNTIYF.